This entry features one TCR beta chain sequence. Its antigen is not identified. Unique molecular identifiers were incorporated during preparation of the TCRbeta library. One entry per CDR3 protein, called by TCRdb with MiXCR from the PCR reads. Here the sample spans roughly 400,000 distinct CDR3 sequences, 43% being singletons. The sample comes from a study of T-cell reconstitution after alpha-beta-depleted transplantation in children. The study, taken as a whole, reports: Two months or so post-transplant, alpha-beta T cells reportedly derived from several hundred expanded graft clones.

V lost 0 bases and J lost 5, with 6 bases in between. The CDR3 length is 12 residues. Germline values: CDR1 GTSNPN, CDR2 SVGIG (reference sequence). J is TRBJ2-3 and V is TRBV30; tentative D call: TRBD2 (5 bases). Specimen: PBMCs, collected before TCRalphabeta/CD19-depleted stem cell transplant. The receptor was derived from a girl aged 2 to 10 with aplastic anemia, due to receive a stem cell transplant. CDR3 in amino acids: CAWSVGRDTQYF. The CDR3 DNA follows: TGTGCCTGGAGTGTAGGGAGAGATACGCAGTATTTT.